This T cell receptor (beta chain) was captured in a study of chemoradiotherapy in HPV16-positive cancers. Whole-study results and caveats: Non-HPV-specific T cells did not expand in tumors during treatment, whereas candidate HPV-specific clones and E7-related motifs did. Only two HPV16-positive patients supplied the functional HPV-specificity definition. Better recurrence-free survival went with HPV-responsive T-cell expansion in HPV16-positive patients.

The method was immunoSEQ multiplex PCR; TCRdb's version includes in-frame clones alone and lacks a portion of them. Of some 12,000 clones in the sample, around 89% were seen once. Repertoires were sampled repeatedly during chemoradiotherapy. The V and J ends lost 3 bases and 6 bases respectively, with 9 bases between them. The CDR3 totals 13 residues. A word on this clone: Antigen unknown.

This chain joins TRBV23-1 and TRBJ2-1; TRBD2 might be the D (5 bases). TRBV23-1 is sorted into the ORF group, with uncertain function. The TCR was taken from a human donor with HPV-associated anogenital cancer. The sample consisted of blood, taken from a patient who underwent chemoradiotherapy. The CDR3 coding sequence is TGCGCCAGCAGTCACGGACTGAGCAATGAGCAGTTCTTC. This sequence encodes CASSHGLSNEQFF.